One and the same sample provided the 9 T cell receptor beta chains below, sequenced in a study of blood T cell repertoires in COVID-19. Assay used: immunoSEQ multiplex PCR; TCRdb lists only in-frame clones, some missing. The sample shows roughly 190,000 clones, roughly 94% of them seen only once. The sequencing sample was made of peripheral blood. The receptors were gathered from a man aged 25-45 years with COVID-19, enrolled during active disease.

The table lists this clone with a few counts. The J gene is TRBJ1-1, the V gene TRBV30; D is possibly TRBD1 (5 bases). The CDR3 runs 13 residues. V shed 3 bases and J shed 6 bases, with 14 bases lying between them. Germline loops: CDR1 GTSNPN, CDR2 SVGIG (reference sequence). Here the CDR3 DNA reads TGTGCCTGGAGCCTCGGACGGGGGGCTGAAGCTTTCTTT. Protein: CAWSLGRGAEAFF.

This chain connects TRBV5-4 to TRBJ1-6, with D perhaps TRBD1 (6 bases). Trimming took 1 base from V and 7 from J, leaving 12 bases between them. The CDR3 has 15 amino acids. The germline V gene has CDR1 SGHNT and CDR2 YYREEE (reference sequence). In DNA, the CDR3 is TGTGCCAGCAGCTTGCCGGCGGACAGAAATTCACCCCTCCACTTT. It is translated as CASSLPADRNSPLHF. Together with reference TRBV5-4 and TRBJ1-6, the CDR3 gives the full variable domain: ETGVTQSPTHLIKTRGQQVTLRCSSQSGHNTVSWYQQALGQGPQFIFQYYREEENGRGNFPPRFSGLQFPNYSSELNVNALELDDSALYLCASSLPADRNSPLHFGNGTRLTVT.

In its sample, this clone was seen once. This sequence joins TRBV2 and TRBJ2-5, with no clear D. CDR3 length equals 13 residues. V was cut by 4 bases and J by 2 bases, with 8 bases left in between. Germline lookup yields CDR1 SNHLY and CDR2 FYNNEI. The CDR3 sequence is CASSVTPQETQYF. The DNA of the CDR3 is TGTGCCAGCAGTGTGACACCTCAAGAGACCCAGTACTTC.

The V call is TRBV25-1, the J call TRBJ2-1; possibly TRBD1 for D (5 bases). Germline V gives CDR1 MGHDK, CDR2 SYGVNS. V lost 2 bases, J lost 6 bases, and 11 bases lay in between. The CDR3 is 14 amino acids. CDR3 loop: CASSEPGHSNEQFF. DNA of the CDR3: TGTGCCAGCAGTGAACCAGGACATAGCAATGAGCAGTTCTTC.

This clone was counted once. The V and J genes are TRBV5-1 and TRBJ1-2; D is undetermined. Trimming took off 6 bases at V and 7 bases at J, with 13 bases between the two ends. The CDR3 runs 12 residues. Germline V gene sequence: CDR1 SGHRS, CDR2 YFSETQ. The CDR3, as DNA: TGCGCCAGCACTTCCGGCGGGTCTGGCTACACCTTC. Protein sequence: CASTSGGSGYTF.

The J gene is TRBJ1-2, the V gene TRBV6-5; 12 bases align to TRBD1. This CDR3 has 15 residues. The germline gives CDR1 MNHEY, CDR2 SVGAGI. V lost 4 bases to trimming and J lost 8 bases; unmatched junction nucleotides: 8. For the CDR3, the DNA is TGTGCCAGCAGTTCAGGTTATGGGACAGGGGGCGGCTACACCTTC. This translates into CASSSGYGTGGGYTF.

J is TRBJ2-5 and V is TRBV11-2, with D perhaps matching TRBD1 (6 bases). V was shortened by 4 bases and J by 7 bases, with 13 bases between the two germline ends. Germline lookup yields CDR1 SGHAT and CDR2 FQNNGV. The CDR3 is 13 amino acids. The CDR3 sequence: CASSSDRSGTQYF. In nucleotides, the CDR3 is TGTGCCAGCAGCTCGGACAGAAGTGGGACCCAGTACTTC. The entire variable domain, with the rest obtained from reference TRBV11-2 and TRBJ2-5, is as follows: EAGVAQSPRYKIIEKRQSVAFWCNPISGHATLYWYQQILGQGPKLLIQFQNNGVVDDSQLPKDRFSAERLKGVDSTLKIQPAKLEDSAVYLCASSSDRSGTQYFGPGTRLLVL.

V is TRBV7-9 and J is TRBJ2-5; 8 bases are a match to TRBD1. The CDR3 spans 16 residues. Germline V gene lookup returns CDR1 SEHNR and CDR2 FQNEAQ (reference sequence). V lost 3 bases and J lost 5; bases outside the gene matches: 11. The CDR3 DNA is TGTGCCAGCAGCTTGGGACTCCAGGGGGCAGGGGAGACCCAGTACTTC. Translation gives CASSLGLQGAGETQYF.

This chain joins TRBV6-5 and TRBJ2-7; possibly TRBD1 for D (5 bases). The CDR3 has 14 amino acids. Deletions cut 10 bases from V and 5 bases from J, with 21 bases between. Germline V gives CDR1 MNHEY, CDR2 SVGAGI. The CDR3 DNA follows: TGTGCCACCTTCGCGACAGTAGATTCCGACGAGCAGTACTTC. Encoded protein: CATFATVDSDEQYF.